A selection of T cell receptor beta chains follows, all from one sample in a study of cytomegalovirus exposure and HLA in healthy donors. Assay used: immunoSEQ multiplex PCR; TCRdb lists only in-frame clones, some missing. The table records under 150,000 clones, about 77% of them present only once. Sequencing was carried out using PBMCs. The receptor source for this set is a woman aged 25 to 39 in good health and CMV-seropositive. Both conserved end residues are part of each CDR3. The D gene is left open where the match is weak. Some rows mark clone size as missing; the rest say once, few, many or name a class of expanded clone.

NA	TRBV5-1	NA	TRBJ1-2	CASSPDRANYGYTF	TGCGCCAGCAGCCCGGACAGAGCTAACTATGGCTACACCTTC
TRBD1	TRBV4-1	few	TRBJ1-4	CASSQGRGGGNEKLFF	TGCGCCAGCAGCCAAGGAAGAGGGGGCGGGAATGAAAAACTGTTTTTT
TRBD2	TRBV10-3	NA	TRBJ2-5	CAISGASGVSETQYF	TGTGCCATCAGTGGTGCTAGCGGGGTATCAGAGACCCAGTACTTC
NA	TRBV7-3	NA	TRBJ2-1	CASSLNFGEQFF	TGTGCCAGCAGCTTAAATTTCGGTGAGCAGTTCTTC
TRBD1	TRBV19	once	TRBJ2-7	CASSIPGQYSYEQYF	TGTGCCAGTAGTATCCCGGGACAGTACTCCTACGAGCAGTACTTC
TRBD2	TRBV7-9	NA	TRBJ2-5	CASSPWGGRETQYF	TGTGCCAGCAGCCCTTGGGGGGGTCGGGAGACCCAGTACTTC
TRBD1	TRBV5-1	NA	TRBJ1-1	CASSPQGGGGNTEAFF	TGCGCCAGCAGCCCACAGGGGGGAGGTGGGAACACTGAAGCTTTCTTT
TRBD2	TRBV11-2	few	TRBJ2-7	CASSLRGLAGHTYEQYF	TGTGCCAGCAGCCTTCGCGGACTAGCGGGCCATACCTACGAGCAGTACTTC
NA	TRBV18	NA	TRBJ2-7	CASSPPGQPYEQYF	TGTGCCAGCTCACCACCGGGACAACCCTACGAGCAGTACTTC
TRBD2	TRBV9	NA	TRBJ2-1	CASSPRTSVGAEQFF	TGTGCCAGCAGCCCCCGGACTAGCGTCGGCGCTGAGCAGTTCTTC
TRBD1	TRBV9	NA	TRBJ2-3	CASSGGTGEGSDTQYF	TGTGCCAGCAGCGGGGGGACAGGGGAGGGATCAGATACGCAGTATTTT
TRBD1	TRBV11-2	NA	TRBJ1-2	CASSLSQGALGYTF	TGTGCCAGCAGCTTATCGCAGGGGGCTCTGGGCTACACCTTC
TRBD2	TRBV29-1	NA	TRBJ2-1	CSVGGLADNEQFF	TGCAGCGTTGGAGGACTAGCGGACAATGAGCAGTTCTTC
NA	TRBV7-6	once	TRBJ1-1	CASSLLQQGTNTKAFF	TGTGCCAGCAGCTTATTACAGCAGGGTACGAACACTAAAGCTTTCTTT
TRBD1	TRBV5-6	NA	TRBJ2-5	CASSSTGGVRETQYF	TGTGCCAGCAGCTCGACAGGGGGCGTCCGAGAGACCCAGTACTTC
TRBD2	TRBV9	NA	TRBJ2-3	CASSVDASGVADTQYF	TGTGCCAGCAGCGTAGATGCTAGCGGGGTAGCAGATACGCAGTATTTT
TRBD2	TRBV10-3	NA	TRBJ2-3	CAIRASLAGGTDTQYF	TGTGCCATCAGGGCATCCTTAGCGGGGGGGACAGATACGCAGTATTTT
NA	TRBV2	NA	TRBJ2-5	CASSRDNQETQYF	TGTGCCAGCAGTCGTGACAACCAAGAGACCCAGTACTTC
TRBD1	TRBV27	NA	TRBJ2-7	CASSLSLRDSNYEQYF	TGTGCCAGCAGTTTATCCCTCCGGGACAGTAACTACGAGCAGTACTTC
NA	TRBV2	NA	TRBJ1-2	CASGETGSAGYTF	TGTGCCAGCGGAGAGACAGGATCGGCTGGCTACACCTTC
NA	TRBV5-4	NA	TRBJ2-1	CASSPDRTGSSYNEQFF	TGTGCCAGCAGCCCAGATAGAACAGGGAGCTCCTACAATGAGCAGTTCTTC
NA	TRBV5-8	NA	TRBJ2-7	CASSLRGHPTYEQYF	TGTGCCAGCAGCCTCCGCGGACACCCAACCTACGAGCAGTACTTC
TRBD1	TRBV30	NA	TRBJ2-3	CARTGSAASTDTQYF	TGTGCACGGACAGGTAGCGCCGCGTCCACAGATACGCAGTATTTT
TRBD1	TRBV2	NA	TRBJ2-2	CASRGGGYYTGELFF	TGTGCCAGCCGAGGGGGCGGTTACTACACCGGGGAGCTGTTTTTT
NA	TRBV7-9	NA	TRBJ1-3	CASSLRGEGNTIYF	TGTGCCAGCAGCTTACGGGGAGAGGGAAACACCATATATTTT
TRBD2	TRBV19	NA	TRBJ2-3	CASSIGWGGRPDTQYF	TGTGCCAGTAGTATAGGGTGGGGCGGGAGACCAGATACGCAGTATTTT
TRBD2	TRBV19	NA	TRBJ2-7	CASSIGRGSYEQYF	TGTGCCAGTAGTATCGGGAGGGGCTCCTACGAGCAGTACTTC
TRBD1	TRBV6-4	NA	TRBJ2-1	CASSPGQGVLNEQFF	TGTGCCAGCAGTCCGGGACAGGGGGTTTTGAATGAGCAGTTCTTC
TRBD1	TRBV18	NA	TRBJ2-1	CASSPSDLTGGKFF	TGTGCCAGCTCACCATCCGACTTAACAGGGGGCAAGTTCTTC
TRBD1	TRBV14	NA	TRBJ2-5	CASSNDRGGVQETQYF	TGTGCCAGCAGCAATGACAGGGGCGGAGTGCAAGAGACCCAGTACTTC
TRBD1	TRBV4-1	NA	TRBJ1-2	CASSQDRRQGVGYTF	TGCGCCAGCAGCCAAGATCGAAGGCAGGGGGTTGGCTACACCTTC